Below, 25 T cell receptor beta chains from the same sample are listed, as sequenced in a study of blood T cell repertoires in COVID-19. Sequenced by immunoSEQ multiplex PCR; TCRdb stores in-frame clones only, minus some. There are about 210,000 clones in the sample; roughly 89% occur only once, and 10% lies in the top ten. Sequences were obtained from PBMCs or T cells enriched from blood (not recorded which). Receptors were obtained from a man aged 18 to 29 with acute COVID-19.

This chain connects TRBV21-1 to TRBJ2-7; TRBD2 is taken as the D call from the table, unchecked against the DNA. TRBV21-1 is an annotated pseudogene. The CDR3 spans 20 residues. CDR3 sequence (DNA): TGTGCCAGCACCAAGCCCCCGGGACAGCAAGGACTAGCAAGGGTCAGCGAGCAGTACTTC. It codes for CASTKPPGQQGLARVSEQYF.

This chain uses TRBV10-2 with TRBJ1-6; D might be TRBD1 (5 bases). The length of the CDR3 is 14 residues. The germline V gene encodes CDR1 WSHSY and CDR2 SAAADI. V was cut by 3 bases and J by 8 bases, with 11 bases left in between. DNA of the CDR3: TGCGCCAGCAGTGATCAGGGTGAGGATTCACCCCTCCACTTT. Protein: CASSDQGEDSPLHF.

This chain joins TRBV13 and TRBJ1-2; tentative D call: TRBD1 (6 bases). V dropped 5 bases and J dropped 0 bases, with 16 bases sitting between them. Germline V gene sequence: CDR1 PRHDT, CDR2 FYEKMQ (reference sequence). CDR3 length equals 16 residues. DNA for the CDR3: TGTGCCAGCAGCCCATCCGGGACAAGTACTAACTATGGCTACACCTTC. The encoded protein is CASSPSGTSTNYGYTF.

This chain joins TRBV5-4 and TRBJ2-1; a possible D gene is TRBD1 (5 bases). V lost 4 bases and J 4 bases, leaving 30 bases between the germline ends. Germline lookup yields CDR1 SGHNT and CDR2 YYREEE (reference sequence). There are 20 residues in the CDR3. In nucleotides, the CDR3 is TGTGCCAGCAGCCTGGGGCAGTGGGCCTCCTCGTTAAGGGGTTACAATGAGCAGTTCTTC. Translated, it gives CASSLGQWASSLRGYNEQFF.

The chain has TRBV5-6 and TRBJ1-5, with D possibly TRBD1 on 6 matching bases. Germline V lookup: CDR1 SGHDT, CDR2 YYEEEE. The V end lost 0 bases, the J end lost 6 bases, and 10 bases lay between the germline ends. The CDR3 has 14 residues. Written as DNA, the CDR3 is TGTGCCAGCAGCTTGGGACAGGAAGGTCAGCCCCAGCATTTT. This codes for CASSLGQEGQPQHF.

This clone is a singleton in its sample. This sequence joins TRBV4-2 and TRBJ2-2; a possible D gene is TRBD2 (6 bases). With 4 bases removed from V and 0 bases from J, the gap between germline ends came to 12 bases. Germline loops: CDR1 LGHNA, CDR2 YNFKEQ. The CDR3 runs to 16 residues. In DNA, the CDR3 is TGTGCCAGCAGCCGGGAGAGCGGGCCGAACACCGGGGAGCTGTTTTTT. Its translation is CASSRESGPNTGELFF.

The chain combines TRBV3-1 (or the pseudogene TRBV3-2) with TRBJ2-5; D uncertain. The CDR3 extends over 13 amino acids. Germline-derived CDR1 and CDR2 are LGHDT and YNNKEL (reference sequence). V shed 6 bases and J shed 5 bases, with 13 bases lying between them. The CDR3 region is CASSPPGWETQYF. The CDR3 DNA follows: TGTGCCAGCAGTCCCCCCGGTTGGGAGACCCAGTACTTC.

Worth noting for this clone: Other nucleotide sequences from this sample produce the same CDR3. The chain employs TRBV12-3 or TRBV12-4 and TRBJ1-1, with 7 bases that match TRBD1. The V and J ends lost 5 bases and 3 bases, in that order; junction bases with no gene match: 3. The CDR3 consists of 13 residues. The CDR3 region has the DNA TGTGCCAGCAGTCGACAGGGCGACACTGAAGCTTTCTTT. Translating it yields CASSRQGDTEAFF.

V usage is TRBV2 and J usage is TRBJ1-5; D ambiguous. The CDR3 is made up of 15 amino acids. CDR1 is SNHLY and CDR2 is FYNNEI in the germline V gene. Trimming left V 4 bases short and J 0 bases short, with 10 bases between. The CDR3 bases are TGTGCCAGCAGTGCCACGCGATATAGCAATCAGCCCCAGCATTTT. It encodes CASSATRYSNQPQHF.

The chain employs TRBV6-6 and TRBJ2-1; perhaps TRBD1 as D (5 bases). The CDR3 is made up of 14 amino acids. The V gene's germline CDR1 is MNHNY and CDR2 SVGAGI (reference sequence). V lost 5 bases and J lost 4, with 12 bases in between. The CDR3 sequence: CASSRGDSYNEQFF. The CDR3, as DNA: TGTGCCAGCAGTCGCGGAGACAGTTACAATGAGCAGTTCTTC.

The V call is TRBV27, the J call TRBJ2-1; 13 bases line up with TRBD2. The CDR3 is 16 residues long. The J segment lost 6 bases and the V segment lost 4 bases, leaving 6 bases of the junction unmatched. CDR1 and CDR2 (germline): MNHEY, SMNVEV (reference sequence). The CDR3 is CASSSPGTSGINEQFF. In DNA, the CDR3 is TGTGCCAGCAGTTCGCCCGGGACTAGCGGGATCAATGAGCAGTTCTTC.

The V call is TRBV4-2, the J call TRBJ2-3, with D maybe TRBD2 (6 bases). The length of the CDR3 is 15 residues. Trimming removed 0 bases from V and 5 bases from J, with 12 bases in between. In germline, CDR1 is LGHNA, CDR2 YNFKEQ. CDR3 sequence reads: CASSQDFGGVDTQYF. CDR3 nucleotide sequence: TGTGCCAGCAGCCAAGATTTTGGCGGGGTAGATACGCAGTATTTT.

The chain has TRBV27 and TRBJ2-7; D is possibly TRBD1 (5 bases). The germline V gene encodes CDR1 MNHEY and CDR2 SMNVEV (reference sequence). V shed 4 bases and J shed 7 bases, with 11 bases lying between them. The CDR3 length is 12 residues. In nucleotides, the CDR3 is TGTGCCAGCAGTTATGGGGCTGGGGAGCAGTACTTC. It yields the protein CASSYGAGEQYF.

The chain is built from TRBV19 and TRBJ2-7; D might be TRBD1 (5 bases). V lost 7 bases and J 5 bases, leaving 18 bases between the germline ends. The V gene's germline CDR1 is LNHDA and CDR2 SQIVND (reference sequence). CDR3 length equals 14 residues. The CDR3 loop reads CASTNGREADEQYF. CDR3 DNA: TGTGCCAGTACCAATGGCAGGGAAGCCGACGAGCAGTACTTC.

V is TRBV29-1 and J is TRBJ2-1; the D gene is possibly TRBD1 (5 bases). Germline loops: CDR1 SQVTM, CDR2 ANQGSEA. The V and J ends lost 4 bases and 9 bases respectively, with 10 bases between them. This CDR3 comprises 11 residues. CDR3 loop: CSVVVRGEQFF. The CDR3 DNA follows: TGCAGCGTTGTCGTAAGGGGTGAGCAGTTCTTC.

V and J are TRBV3-1 (or the pseudogene TRBV3-2) and TRBJ2-2; D might be TRBD1 (6 bases). Germline lookup yields CDR1 LGHDT and CDR2 YNNKEL (reference sequence). This CDR3 has 17 residues. The V gene lost 1 base and the J gene lost 4 bases, with 16 bases spanning the gap. The CDR3 region is CASSQGGTFASTGELFF. For the CDR3, the DNA is TGTGCCAGCAGCCAAGGGGGGACATTCGCGAGCACCGGGGAGCTGTTTTTT.

The CDR3 loop reads CASSQLWASGTQETQYF. The CDR3 nucleotides read TGTGCCAGCAGCCAACTGTGGGCTAGCGGGACCCAAGAGACCCAGTACTTC. The genes are TRBV3-1 (or the pseudogene TRBV3-2) and TRBJ2-5; 9 bases agree with TRBD2. This CDR3 is 17 amino acids long. The germline gives CDR1 LGHDT, CDR2 YNNKEL (reference sequence). V trimming: 2 bases; J trimming: 1 base; junction bases outside the gene matches: 8.

The chain carries TRBV4-3 and TRBJ2-5; a weak D match, TRBD2 (6 bases). The germline V gene encodes CDR1 LGHNA and CDR2 YSLEER. The CDR3 is made up of 17 amino acids. Trimming removed 1 base from V and 1 base from J, with 16 bases in between. CDR3 loop: CASSQGPPLAGQETQYF. The DNA of the CDR3 is TGCGCCAGCAGCCAAGGGCCCCCACTAGCTGGCCAAGAGACCCAGTACTTC.

The chain's CDR3 is CATSKASGTGLTPGELFF. DNA of the CDR3: TGTGCCACCAGTAAGGCTAGCGGGACGGGATTGACCCCCGGGGAGCTGTTTTTT. The V gene is TRBV24-1, the J gene TRBJ2-2, with 9 bases identical to TRBD2. Germline values: CDR1 KGHDR, CDR2 SFDVKD. The CDR3 runs to 18 residues. Unmatched junction bases numbered 16, after V lost 6 bases and J lost 6 bases.

The rearrangement uses TRBV11-1 and TRBJ2-5; no definite D call. The CDR3 contains 11 residues. V was shortened by 5 bases and J by 3 bases, with 4 bases between the two germline ends. Germline V gene data show CDR1 as SGHAT and CDR2 as FQDESV (reference sequence). The CDR3, as DNA: TGTGCCAGCAGCGTCAAAGAGACCCAGTACTTC. Translation: CASSVKETQYF.

V usage is TRBV6-2 or TRBV6-3 and J usage is TRBJ1-1, with no clear D. This CDR3 contains 12 residues. Germline CDR1 MNHEY, CDR2 SVGEGT. V lost 4 bases to trimming and J lost 7 bases, with 10 bases between them. DNA of the CDR3: TGTGCCAGCAGTTCCGGGTTCGGTGAAGCTTTCTTT. This encodes CASSSGFGEAFF.

The chain recombines TRBV5-1 with TRBJ1-3; D is ambiguous. The CDR3 has 14 amino acids. Germline V gene lookup returns CDR1 SGHRS and CDR2 YFSETQ. V lost 0 bases to trimming and J lost 4 bases, with 8 bases between them. This CDR3 is CASSLVEGGNTIYF. CDR3 nucleotide sequence: TGCGCCAGCAGCTTGGTAGAGGGCGGAAACACCATATATTTT.

J is TRBJ2-2 and V is TRBV28; the match to TRBD1 covers 7 bases. CDR1 MDHEN and CDR2 SYDVKM come from the germline V gene. With V trimmed by 10 bases and J by 0 bases, 2 bases remained unmatched. This CDR3 has 13 residues. CDR3 nucleotide sequence: TGTGCCACTCAGGGGGCGAACACCGGGGAGCTGTTTTTT. Protein: CATQGANTGELFF.

The chain recombines TRBV4-1 with TRBJ1-6, with 7 bases matching TRBD1. The CDR3 covers 16 residues. The trim removed 4 bases at V and 2 bases at J, leaving 5 bases unmatched. The germline V gene has CDR1 MGHRA and CDR2 YSYEKL. CDR3 residues: CASSPRQGAYNSPLHF. CDR3 coding DNA: TGCGCCAGCAGCCCGCGACAGGGCGCCTATAATTCACCCCTCCACTTT.

J is TRBJ2-1 and V is TRBV19, with D possibly matching TRBD2 (6 bases). V lost 7 bases and J lost 5, with 12 bases in between. Germline CDR1 LNHDA, CDR2 SQIVND (reference sequence). There are 13 residues in the CDR3. As DNA, the CDR3 is TGTGCCAGTACCACGGCGGGGAACAATGAGCAGTTCTTC. It codes for CASTTAGNNEQFF.